This T cell receptor beta chain comes out of a study of T cell responses to AZD1222 COVID-19 vaccine. General observations from the study: The CD4 TCRs associated with vaccination extended across spike and predominated at 160-218 and 743-854. Possibly, clonal diversity was underestimated; donors were largely white British and included more females.

Sequenced by immunoSEQ multiplex PCR; TCRdb stores in-frame clones only, minus some. The sample includes under 140,000 clones, about 90% of them seen just once. Regarding this clone: The antigen is not known.

Germline CDR1 reads MNHEY; CDR2 reads SVGAGI. The CDR3 contains 14 residues. V was pared by 6 bases and J by 5 bases, with 11 bases between. Pooling was applied to second doses at about 4 or about 12 weeks. This specimen was peripheral blood, taken 28 days after the second AZD1222 dose. The receptor comes from an adult who received the AZD1222 COVID-19 vaccine. The chain couples TRBV6-5 to TRBJ1-6; D is undetermined. The chain's CDR3 is CASRLMVDNSPLHF. The CDR3, as DNA: TGTGCCAGCAGATTGATGGTGGATAATTCACCCCTCCACTTT.